This T cell receptor (beta chain) originates from a study of somatic mutations in cytotoxic T cells in rheumatoid arthritis. Study observations and caveats: CD8+ clonality rose with age in rheumatoid arthritis patients, not healthy controls. No correction for multiple comparisons was applied to the slight TRBV07 underrepresentation in rheumatoid arthritis patients.

Looked up from germline, CDR1 is MDHEN and CDR2 is SYDVKM. The CDR3 runs 10 residues. V lost 6 bases and J lost 3, with 3 bases in between. Assay used: immunoSEQ multiplex PCR; TCRdb lists only in-frame clones, some missing. The table lists fewer than 20,000 clones, more than 70% of them singletons. This clone has just one count. Its antigen is as yet unknown. Sequenced input: CD8+ T cells sorted from blood. The chain employs TRBV28 and TRBJ2-7; D call uncertain. The receptor was derived from an adult with rheumatoid arthritis. The CDR3 DNA is TGTGCCAGCAGCCGCTACGAGCAGTACTTC. Its translation: CASSRYEQYF.